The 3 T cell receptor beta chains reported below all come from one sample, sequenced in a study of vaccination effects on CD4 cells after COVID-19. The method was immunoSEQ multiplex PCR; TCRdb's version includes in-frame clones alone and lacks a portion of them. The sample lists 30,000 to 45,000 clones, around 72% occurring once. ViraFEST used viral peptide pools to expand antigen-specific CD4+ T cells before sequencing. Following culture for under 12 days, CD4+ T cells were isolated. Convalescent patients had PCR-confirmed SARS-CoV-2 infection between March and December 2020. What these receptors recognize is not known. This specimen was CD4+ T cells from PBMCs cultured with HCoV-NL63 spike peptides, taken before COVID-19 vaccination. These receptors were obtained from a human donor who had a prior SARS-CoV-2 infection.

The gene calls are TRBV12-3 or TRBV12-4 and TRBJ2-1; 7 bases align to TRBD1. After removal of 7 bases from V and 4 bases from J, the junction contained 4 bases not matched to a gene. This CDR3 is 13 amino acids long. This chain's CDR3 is CASKKDRYNEQFF. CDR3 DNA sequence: TGTGCCAGCAAAAAGGACAGGTACAATGAGCAGTTCTTC.

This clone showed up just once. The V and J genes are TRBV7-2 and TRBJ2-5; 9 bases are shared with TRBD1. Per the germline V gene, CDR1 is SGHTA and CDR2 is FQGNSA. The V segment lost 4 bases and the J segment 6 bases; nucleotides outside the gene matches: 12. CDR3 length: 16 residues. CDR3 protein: CASSSPVWDRAKTQYF. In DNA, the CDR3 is TGTGCCAGCAGCTCCCCAGTCTGGGACAGGGCCAAGACCCAGTACTTC.

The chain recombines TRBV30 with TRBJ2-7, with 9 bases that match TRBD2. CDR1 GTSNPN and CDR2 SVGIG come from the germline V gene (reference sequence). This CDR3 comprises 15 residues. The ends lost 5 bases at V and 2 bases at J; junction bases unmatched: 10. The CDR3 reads CAWGRRASGTYEQYF. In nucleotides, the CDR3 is TGTGCCTGGGGACGCAGGGCTAGCGGGACCTACGAGCAGTACTTC.